Listed below are T cell receptor beta chains from one sample, sequenced in a study of human T cells and chemical hapten exposure. TCRdb independently ran MiXCR on the RACE reads; one entry per CDR3 protein. The sample yields about 82,000 distinct CDR3 sequences, about 6.6% seen once. Here the sequenced sample was whole blood, taken in connection with sensitization to the hapten diphenylcyclopropenone (DPC). The receptors were sampled from a woman aged 30 to 39 with alopecia areata. Some clones in this sample may be carry-over from other donors' samples. The CDR3 runs from the conserved cysteine through the conserved F or W. D genes are given only for firm matches. The size field is filled for only some rows; it gives once, few, many or a size class.

clone_size: many
j_call: TRBJ1-2
d_call: NA
v_call: TRBV3-1
cdr3_aa: CASSQGQELYGYTF
cdr3_nt: TGTGCCAGCAGCCAAGGACAGGAGCTCTATGGCTACACCTTC

clone_size: many
j_call: TRBJ2-3
d_call: TRBD2
v_call: TRBV12-3/TRBV12-4
cdr3_aa: CASSFERGAGTDTQYF
cdr3_nt: TGTGCCAGCAGTTTTGAGCGGGGGGCGGGCACAGATACGCAGTATTTT

clone_size: few
j_call: TRBJ1-5
d_call: TRBD1
v_call: TRBV20-1
cdr3_aa: CSAGQGALVDQPQHF
cdr3_nt: TGCAGTGCTGGACAGGGAGCGCTTGTGGATCAGCCCCAGCATTTT

clone_size: few
j_call: TRBJ2-3
d_call: NA
v_call: TRBV24-1
cdr3_aa: CATSDSGTSDTQYF
cdr3_nt: TGTGCCACCAGTGATTCCGGGACATCAGATACGCAGTATTTT

clone_size: NA
j_call: TRBJ1-4
d_call: NA
v_call: TRBV30
cdr3_aa: CAWSPGQIEKLFF
cdr3_nt: TGTGCCTGGAGCCCCGGACAGATTGAAAAACTGTTTTTT

clone_size: few
j_call: TRBJ2-7
d_call: NA
v_call: TRBV5-1
cdr3_aa: CASSSVRAPSYEQYF
cdr3_nt: TGCGCCAGCTCCTCTGTCCGGGCCCCTTCCTACGAGCAGTACTTC

clone_size: NA
j_call: TRBJ1-5
d_call: NA
v_call: TRBV6-6
cdr3_aa: CASLRGGLSNQPQHF
cdr3_nt: TGTGCCAGCTTGCGAGGTGGCCTTAGCAATCAGCCCCAGCATTTT

clone_size: many
j_call: TRBJ1-2
d_call: TRBD1
v_call: TRBV6-1
cdr3_aa: CASSEAGQGNYGYTF
cdr3_nt: TGTGCCAGCAGTGAAGCTGGACAGGGGAACTATGGCTACACCTTC

clone_size: many
j_call: TRBJ1-1
d_call: NA
v_call: TRBV6-5
cdr3_aa: CASSYQQLDTEAFF
cdr3_nt: TGTGCCAGCAGTTACCAACAGTTGGACACTGAAGCTTTCTTT

clone_size: few
j_call: TRBJ2-5
d_call: NA
v_call: TRBV12-3/TRBV12-4
cdr3_aa: CASSWTEETQYF
cdr3_nt: TGTGCCAGCAGTTGGACAGAAGAGACCCAGTACTTC

clone_size: few
j_call: TRBJ1-1
d_call: NA
v_call: TRBV3-1
cdr3_aa: CASSDRTANTEAFF
cdr3_nt: TGTGCCAGCAGCGATCGGACCGCGAACACTGAAGCTTTCTTT

clone_size: NA
j_call: TRBJ1-3
d_call: NA
v_call: TRBV7-9
cdr3_aa: CASSSTYRSALSGNTIYF
cdr3_nt: TGTGCCAGCAGCTCCACATATCGATCTGCTCTCTCTGGAAACACCATATATTTT

clone_size: few
j_call: TRBJ2-7
d_call: NA
v_call: TRBV29-1
cdr3_aa: CSVAGEVYEQYF
cdr3_nt: TGCAGCGTTGCGGGGGAGGTCTACGAGCAGTACTTC

clone_size: NA
j_call: TRBJ2-3
d_call: TRBD2
v_call: TRBV11-3
cdr3_aa: CASKTSSGDFTDTQYF
cdr3_nt: TGTGCCAGCAAGACTTCTAGCGGGGACTTCACAGATACGCAGTATTTT

clone_size: many
j_call: TRBJ2-1
d_call: TRBD2
v_call: TRBV11-2
cdr3_aa: CASSFRASGGYNEQFF
cdr3_nt: TGTGCCAGCAGCTTCAGGGCTAGCGGCGGATACAATGAGCAGTTCTTC

clone_size: many
j_call: TRBJ2-3
d_call: NA
v_call: TRBV5-6
cdr3_aa: CASSRATDTQYF
cdr3_nt: TGTGCCAGCAGCCGGGCCACAGATACGCAGTATTTT

clone_size: many
j_call: TRBJ2-2
d_call: TRBD1
v_call: TRBV30
cdr3_aa: CAWSIRGHGELFF
cdr3_nt: TGTGCCTGGAGTATAAGGGGGCACGGGGAGCTGTTTTTT

clone_size: many
j_call: TRBJ1-3
d_call: NA
v_call: TRBV12-3/TRBV12-4
cdr3_aa: CASSLAPAGTGNTIYF
cdr3_nt: TGTGCCAGCAGTTTAGCGCCAGCGGGTACTGGAAACACCATATATTTT

clone_size: many
j_call: TRBJ1-2
d_call: NA
v_call: TRBV20-1
cdr3_aa: CSASVRVYGYTF
cdr3_nt: TGCAGTGCTAGCGTCAGGGTCTATGGCTACACCTTC

clone_size: many
j_call: TRBJ1-5
d_call: TRBD1
v_call: TRBV9
cdr3_aa: CASSAETGSNQPQHF
cdr3_nt: TGTGCCAGCAGCGCCGAGACAGGGAGCAATCAGCCCCAGCATTTT

clone_size: many
j_call: TRBJ2-5
d_call: NA
v_call: TRBV30
cdr3_aa: CAWSVEETQYF
cdr3_nt: TGTGCCTGGAGTGTAGAAGAGACCCAGTACTTC

clone_size: many
j_call: TRBJ2-7
d_call: NA
v_call: TRBV6-6
cdr3_aa: CASSYEKGVAQGPGGEQYF
cdr3_nt: TGTGCCAGCAGTTACGAGAAGGGGGTTGCGCAGGGACCTGGAGGTGAGCAGTACTTC

clone_size: many
j_call: TRBJ2-1
d_call: NA
v_call: TRBV5-1
cdr3_aa: CASSLASRLDNEQFF
cdr3_nt: TGCGCCAGCAGCTTGGCCTCCCGACTCGACAATGAGCAGTTCTTC

clone_size: many
j_call: TRBJ1-1
d_call: NA
v_call: TRBV6-5
cdr3_aa: CASSEVEAFF
cdr3_nt: TGTGCCAGCTCAGAGGTTGAAGCTTTCTTT

clone_size: many
j_call: TRBJ2-7
d_call: NA
v_call: TRBV7-2
cdr3_aa: CASSFQDPYEQYF
cdr3_nt: TGTGCCAGCAGCTTTCAAGATCCCTACGAGCAGTACTTC

clone_size: few
j_call: TRBJ2-2
d_call: NA
v_call: TRBV18
cdr3_aa: CASSRDATTGELFF
cdr3_nt: TGTGCCAGCTCAAGGGACGCAACCACCGGGGAGCTGTTTTTT

clone_size: many
j_call: TRBJ2-5
d_call: NA
v_call: TRBV18
cdr3_aa: CASSWVQGETQYF
cdr3_nt: TGTGCCAGCTCATGGGTCCAGGGAGAGACCCAGTACTTC

clone_size: many
j_call: TRBJ2-2
d_call: NA
v_call: TRBV20-1
cdr3_aa: CSAKTPGPKNTGELFF
cdr3_nt: TGCAGTGCTAAGACACCGGGACCTAAGAACACCGGGGAGCTGTTTTTT

clone_size: many
j_call: TRBJ2-3
d_call: NA
v_call: TRBV27
cdr3_aa: CASSFAGSTDTQYF
cdr3_nt: TGTGCCAGCAGTTTTGCAGGAAGCACAGATACGCAGTATTTT

clone_size: many
j_call: TRBJ2-7
d_call: NA
v_call: TRBV6-5
cdr3_aa: CASTPVKGWEEVGEQYF
cdr3_nt: TGTGCCAGCACCCCCGTAAAAGGGTGGGAGGAGGTAGGCGAGCAGTACTTC

clone_size: many
j_call: TRBJ2-7
d_call: TRBD2
v_call: TRBV5-5
cdr3_aa: CASSPFGGFAYEQYF
cdr3_nt: TGTGCCAGCAGCCCATTCGGGGGGTTCGCCTACGAGCAGTACTTC

clone_size: many
j_call: TRBJ1-6
d_call: NA
v_call: TRBV20-1
cdr3_aa: CSASGQMSSYNSPLHF
cdr3_nt: TGCAGTGCGTCTGGACAGATGAGCTCCTATAATTCACCCCTCCACTTT

clone_size: many
j_call: TRBJ1-5
d_call: NA
v_call: TRBV6-1
cdr3_aa: CASSEGQSYNQPQHF
cdr3_nt: TGTGCCAGCAGCGAGGGACAAAGCTACAATCAGCCCCAGCATTTT